A selection of T cell receptor beta chains follows, all from one sample in a study of identical twins. Using its own MiXCR run on the 5' RACE reads, TCRdb lists one record per CDR3 protein. The sample contains about 570,000 distinct CDR3 sequences, more than 9% of which appear only once. These data also formed part of another study, on yellow fever vaccine responses in identical twins.

The sequenced sample was PBMCs. The receptor set was obtained from a woman aged 18 to 35 in good health. The CDR3 runs from the conserved cysteine through the conserved F or W. The D gene is left open where the match is weak. The size field is filled for only some rows; it gives once, few, many or a size class.

V	J	length	D	size	CDR3	DNA
TRBV27	TRBJ2-7	14	.	few	CASSPRSLPYEQYF	TGTGCCAGCAGTCCGCGTTCCCTCCCTTACGAGCAGTACTTC
TRBV20-1	TRBJ2-1	16	.	many	CSAPDRTASSYNEQFF	TGCAGTGCTCCCGACCGGACGGCGAGCTCCTACAATGAGCAGTTCTTC
TRBV2	TRBJ2-3	15	.	few	CASSDAGLRTDTQYF	TGTGCCAGCAGTGACGCGGGACTCCGCACAGATACGCAGTATTTT
TRBV10-3	TRBJ1-1	12	.	many	CAISGMNTEAFF	TGTGCCATCAGTGGGATGAACACTGAAGCTTTCTTT
TRBV6-1	TRBJ1-5	19	TRBD1	few	CASSQGQGDAGYSNQPQHF	TGTGCCAGCAGTCAAGGACAGGGGGACGCGGGCTATAGCAATCAGCCCCAGCATTTT
TRBV5-1	TRBJ2-3	16	TRBD1	.	CASSSTPGQGRDTQYF	TGCGCCAGCAGCTCGACCCCGGGACAGGGTCGAGATACGCAGTATTTT
TRBV27	TRBJ1-6	14	.	.	CASNSNRRNSPLHF	TGTGCCAGCAACTCGAACAGGAGAAATTCACCCCTCCACTTT
TRBV10-2	TRBJ2-7	17	TRBD2	many	CASSGELAGGVGYEQYF	TGCGCCAGCAGTGGGGAACTAGCGGGAGGAGTGGGGTACGAGCAGTACTTC
TRBV6-5	TRBJ2-1	14	TRBD2	.	CASSYRGEIDEQFF	TGTGCCAGCAGTTACCGGGGGGAGATCGATGAGCAGTTCTTC
TRBV20-1	TRBJ2-4	14	.	.	CSASGGFGKNIQYF	TGCAGTGCCTCCGGGGGTTTCGGCAAAAACATTCAGTACTTC
TRBV27	TRBJ1-6	15	TRBD1	many	CASSSGGTGSSPLHF	TGTGCCAGCAGTTCTGGCGGGACAGGGTCTTCACCCCTCCACTTT
TRBV5-1	TRBJ2-2	16	TRBD2	many	CASNPTSGANTGELFF	TGCGCCAGCAACCCTACTAGCGGGGCAAACACCGGGGAGCTGTTTTTT
TRBV5-6	TRBJ2-2	19	TRBD1	.	CASSFDNTGTGVFWGELFF	TGTGCCAGCAGCTTCGACAATACCGGGACAGGGGTGTTCTGGGGGGAGCTGTTTTTT
TRBV7-3	TRBJ2-3	13	.	few	CASSNGGGDTQYF	TGTGCCAGCAGCAATGGGGGCGGGGATACGCAGTATTTT
TRBV29-1	TRBJ2-1	15	.	.	CSVGGLALSYNEQFF	TGCAGCGTTGGGGGTTTGGCACTATCCTACAATGAGCAGTTCTTC
TRBV12-3/TRBV12-4	TRBJ2-5	15	.	many	CASTPHGQEGETQYF	TGTGCCAGCACCCCGCATGGACAGGAGGGAGAGACCCAGTACTTC
TRBV11-3	TRBJ2-5	16	.	.	CASSLGPGLGQETQYF	TGTGCCAGCAGCTTAGGTCCAGGGTTGGGTCAAGAGACCCAGTACTTC
TRBV7-9	TRBJ2-5	15	TRBD1	.	CASSVDTGGQETQYF	TGTGCCAGCAGCGTTGACACAGGGGGCCAAGAGACCCAGTACTTC
TRBV7-2	TRBJ2-3	15	.	once	CASSLYREFGDTQYF	TGTGCCAGCAGCTTATACCGGGAGTTTGGAGATACGCAGTATTTT
TRBV28	TRBJ1-5	19	.	few	CASSFVLTETDIANQPQHF	TGTGCCAGCAGTTTCGTCCTCACCGAGACAGATATAGCAAATCAGCCCCAGCATTTT
TRBV27	TRBJ2-3	16	.	.	CASSWRRTQGTDTQYF	TGTGCCAGCAGTTGGAGACGGACCCAAGGCACAGATACGCAGTATTTT
TRBV5-1	TRBJ2-1	15	TRBD2	many	CASSLGLAGSNEQFF	TGCGCCAGCAGCTTGGGGCTAGCGGGAAGCAATGAGCAGTTCTTC
TRBV28	TRBJ2-1	12	.	few	CASSLSMLEQFF	TGTGCCAGCAGTTTATCTATGCTTGAGCAGTTCTTC
TRBV10-2	TRBJ2-7	13	.	.	CASTDGSSYEQYF	TGCGCCAGTACCGACGGTAGCTCCTACGAGCAGTACTTC
TRBV30	TRBJ1-2	15	.	.	CAWRDGTGHGYGYTF	TGTGCCTGGAGGGATGGAACAGGGCATGGCTATGGCTACACCTTC
TRBV15	TRBJ2-3	16	.	few	CATKGLGSKGSDTQYF	TGTGCCACGAAGGGGCTTGGCTCGAAGGGTTCGGATACGCAGTATTTT